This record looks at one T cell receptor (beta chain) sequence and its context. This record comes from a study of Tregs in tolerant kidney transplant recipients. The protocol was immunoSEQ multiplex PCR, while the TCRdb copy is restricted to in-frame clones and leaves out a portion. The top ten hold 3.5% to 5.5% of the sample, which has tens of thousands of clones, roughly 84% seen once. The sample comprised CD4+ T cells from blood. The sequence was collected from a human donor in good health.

The CDR3 DNA sequence: TGCGCCAGCAGCTTGGCTAGCGGTCACACCGGGGAGCTGTTTTTT. It is translated as CASSLASGHTGELFF. This chain connects TRBV5-1 to TRBJ2-2; 7 positions match TRBD2. This CDR3 has 15 amino acids. Germline CDR1 and CDR2: SGHRS and YFSETQ. The V gene end was trimmed by 0 bases and the J gene end by 3 bases; junction bases not matched to a gene: 2.